Below, 18 T cell receptor beta chains from the same sample are listed, as sequenced in a study of regulatory T cells in long-lasting Graves disease. The time point here: newly diagnosed GD, antithyroid drugs for less than 3 months. Extracted RNA from PBMCs served as the source of the TCR library. Arm-PCR of CDR3 regions and iRepertoire HTBI primers were used to build TCR beta libraries. TCRdb redid the calling of the multiplex PCR reads with MiXCR, one entry per CDR3 protein. This table has hundreds of thousands of distinct CDR3 sequences, 15% to 20% appearing once. The material sequenced was peripheral blood mononuclear cells (PBMCs), taken at new diagnosis, from a patient treated with antithyroid drugs. Receptors were obtained from a female donor with Graves disease.

This sequence joins TRBV14 and TRBJ2-7, with D uncertain. CDR3 length equals 12 residues. V shed 1 base and J shed 6 bases, with 7 bases lying between them. The germline gives CDR1 SGHDN, CDR2 FVKESK. CDR3 in DNA: TGTGCCAGCAGCCAAGTGGCGGCCGAGCAGTACTTC. Translating gives CASSQVAAEQYF.

The rearrangement links TRBV6-1 to TRBJ1-2; 8 nucleotides agree with TRBD1. In germline, CDR1 is MNHNS, CDR2 SASEGT. The J segment lost 4 bases and the V segment lost 7 bases, leaving 11 bases of the junction unmatched. The CDR3 loop spans 15 amino acids. The CDR3 DNA reads TGTGCCAGCATCATACCGGGACAGGAGGCCTATGGCTACACCTTC. This sequence encodes CASIIPGQEAYGYTF.

Regarding this clonotype: This likely reflects a read error, since a far larger clone is one base away. The V call is TRBV13, the J call TRBJ2-4; 14 nucleotides align to TRBD2. CDR1 is PRHDT and CDR2 is FYEKMQ in the germline V gene (reference sequence). V shed 6 bases and J 13 bases; nucleotides not matched to a gene: 11. This CDR3 has 15 amino acids. This CDR3 reads CASSSGTSGRGEQYF. Here the CDR3 DNA reads TGTGCCAGCAGTTCCGGGACTAGCGGGAGAGGTGAGCAGTACTTC.

The table lists this clonotype with many counts. The chain employs TRBV7-2 and TRBJ1-2; 11 bases are a match to TRBD1. Germline V gene lookup returns CDR1 SGHTA and CDR2 FQGNSA. The CDR3 spans 14 residues. J lost 6 bases, V lost 5 bases, and 5 bases had no gene match. CDR3 sequence reads: CASSRDRGGNGYTF. The CDR3 DNA sequence: TGTGCCAGCAGCCGGGACAGGGGGGGAAATGGCTACACCTTC.

V and J are TRBV13 and TRBJ2-5; D is ambiguous. Germline V gene data show CDR1 as PRHDT and CDR2 as FYEKMQ (reference sequence). V was shortened by 3 bases and J by 4 bases, with 12 bases between the two germline ends. The CDR3 covers 14 residues. The CDR3 spells CASSFSPTGETQYF. CDR3 nucleotides: TGTGCCAGCAGCTTTTCCCCAACTGGAGAGACCCAGTACTTC.

A note on this clonotype: Sequence at one end of the junction differs from germline and may be a read error. The chain uses TRBV30 and TRBJ1-1, with D possibly TRBD1 on 6 matching bases. Germline assignment: CDR1 GTSNPN and CDR2 SVGIG (reference sequence). The CDR3 extends over 17 amino acids. The CDR3 is CARSASRTAGTNTEAFF. The CDR3 DNA sequence: TGTGCCCGGAGTGCCTCTCGGACAGCAGGGACGAACACTGAAGCTTTCTTT. The whole variable domain, filled in from reference TRBV30 and TRBJ1-1, reads SQTIHQWPATLVQPVGSPLSLECTVEGTSNPNLYWYRQAAGRGLQLLFYSVGIGQISSEVPQNLSASRPQDRQFILSSKKLLLSDSGFYLCARSASRTAGTNTEAFFGQGTRLTVV.

This clonotype was counted at least ten times. The chain carries TRBV12-3 or TRBV12-4 and TRBJ2-1; D may correspond to TRBD1 or TRBD2 (5 bases each). Deletions cut 2 bases from V and 6 bases from J, with 14 bases between. CDR3 length equals 15 residues. The CDR3 protein is CASSLSGGGGNEQFF. The CDR3 nucleotides are TGTGCCAGCAGTTTAAGTGGCGGTGGGGGCAATGAGCAGTTCTTC.

Details on this clonotype: A read error may be the cause here, since a much bigger clone is one base away. The chain is built from TRBV29-1 and TRBJ1-1; D is unclear. Germline CDR1 reads SQVTM; CDR2 reads ANQGSEA. CDR3 length: 10 amino acids. CDR3 bases: TGCAGCGCTATGAACATTGAAGCTTTCTTT. Amino acid sequence: CSAMNIEAFF.

The chain joins TRBV12-3 or TRBV12-4 to TRBJ1-5, with 9 bases identical to TRBD1. V gave up 6 bases and J gave up 3 bases; unmatched junction bases: 9. The CDR3 has 16 amino acids. The CDR3 sequence: CASSGPGTGYNQPQHF. The CDR3 DNA follows: TGTGCCAGCAGCGGTCCCGGGACAGGGTACAATCAGCCCCAGCATTTT.

Notes on this clonotype: Since a much larger clone is just one base distant, this may be a read error. The CDR3 ends on some other residue instead of the conserved phenylalanine or tryptophan, so this is likely a read error. The V gene is TRBV28, the J gene TRBJ1-2; the D is unclear. The length of the CDR3 is 15 residues. Per the germline V gene, CDR1 is MDHEN and CDR2 is SYDVKM. Trimming removed 8 bases at V and 5 bases at J, with 21 bases between. CDR3 loop: CASLRAGLEEYGYTV. CDR3 DNA: TGTGCCAGCCTCCGGGCTGGATTAGAGGAGTATGGCTACACCGTC.

This clonotype was counted ten times or more. This chain links TRBV3-1 with TRBJ2-7; 10 bases line up with TRBD2. CDR1 LGHDT and CDR2 YNNKEL come from the germline V gene (reference sequence). Trimming at V came to 0 bases and at J to 0 bases, leaving 5 bases not matched to a gene. This CDR3 region has 17 residues. As DNA, the CDR3 is TGTGCCAGCAGCCAAGAACGCCTAGCGGGAGTCTCCTACGAGCAGTACTTC. Its protein product is CASSQERLAGVSYEQYF.

This clonotype was recorded at least ten times. The chain employs TRBV7-2 and TRBJ2-5; 7 nucleotides match TRBD1. Germline V gene data show CDR1 as SGHTA and CDR2 as FQGNSA. V lost 5 bases, J lost 0 bases, and 18 bases stayed unmatched. The CDR3 sequence is 19 residues long. The CDR3 DNA follows: TGTGCCAGCAGCCTCCTTAGGGGCAAAATCGACAGGGACCAAGAGACCCAGTACTTC. This codes for CASSLLRGKIDRDQETQYF. The variable domain in full, completed from reference TRBV7-2 and TRBJ2-5, reads GAGVSQSPSNKVTEKGKDVELRCDPISGHTALYWYRQSLGQGLEFLIYFQGNSAPDKSGLPSDRFSAERTGGSVSTLTIQRTQQEDSAVYLCASSLLRGKIDRDQETQYFGPGTRLLVL.

The chain links TRBV7-3 to TRBJ2-3; 7 bases match TRBD2. CDR1 SGHTA and CDR2 FQGTGA come from the germline V gene. With 0 bases clipped from V and 2 bases from J, the junction kept 2 bases outside the gene matches. This CDR3 contains 15 residues. CDR3 bases: TGTGCCAGCAGCTTAACGCGGGAGCCCACAGATACGCAGTATTTT. Translation: CASSLTREPTDTQYF.

This clonotype has just a few counts. This could be a read error, since a much larger clone is one nucleotide away. V is TRBV28 and J is TRBJ2-7, with 8 bases that match TRBD1. The germline V gene encodes CDR1 MDHEN and CDR2 SYDVKM. The CDR3 contains 15 residues. CDR3 residues: CANSLSSGGSYEQYF. The CDR3, as DNA: TGTGCCAACAGTTTGTCATCAGGGGGCAGCTACGAGCAGTACTTC.

There are many counts of this clonotype. The chain has TRBV9 and TRBJ2-7; TRBD2 aligns across 12 bases. The CDR3 is 18 residues long. J gave up 2 bases and V 4 bases, and 13 bases lay outside the gene matches. The germline gives CDR1 SGDLS, CDR2 YYNGEE. The DNA of the CDR3 is TGTGCCAGCAGCCCCCGATCGTCGACTAGCGGGAGCCCCTACGAGCAGTACTTC. Protein sequence: CASSPRSSTSGSPYEQYF.

This clonotype was recorded once. A read error may explain this, as a much larger clone is one base away. The V and J genes are TRBV2 and TRBJ2-1, with no clear D. The J call is uncertain, as TRBJ2-7 better fits the DNA end. Germline assignment: CDR1 SNHLY and CDR2 FYNNEI. The CDR3 contains 13 residues. CDR3 in DNA: TGTGCCAGCACTGGCCCCCTCGACAATGAGCAGTACTTC. Translation: CASTGPLDNEQYF.

The chain recombines TRBV6-1 with TRBJ2-5; 8 nucleotides line up with TRBD1. The germline CDR1 and CDR2 sequences are MNHNS and SASEGT. The J segment lost 4 bases and the V segment lost 8 bases, leaving 3 bases of the junction unmatched. The CDR3 has 12 residues. The CDR3 coding sequence is TGTGCCAGCGACAGGGGCTCAGAGACCCAGTACTTC. It yields the protein CASDRGSETQYF.

This clonotype has a count of ten or more. At one of its ends the junction is not consistent with the germline gene, which may arise from a read error. The chain is built from TRBV5-1 and TRBJ2-1, with 7 bases that match TRBD2. The CDR3 is made up of 16 amino acids. Germline V gene data show CDR1 as SGHRS and CDR2 as YFSETQ. CDR3 sequence (DNA): TGTGCCAGCAGCCCAGATGCGGGAGTCGGTCGGTATGAGCAGTTCTTC. Protein sequence: CASSPDAGVGRYEQFF.